This T cell receptor beta chain was found in a study of OX40 agonist ivuxolimab in advanced cancers. Study-wide background: Dosing consisted of intravenous ivuxolimab at 0.01 to 10 mg/kg every 2 weeks. General study results and limits: The study did not work out the antigen specificity of the expanded peripheral T cells.

Measured with immunoSEQ multiplex PCR; TCRdb has only the in-frame clones, and not every one. The sample holds some 25,000 clones, approximately 80% seen once. A remark on this clone: Its antigen remains unknown.

The CDR3 loop spans 15 amino acids. V dropped 2 bases and J dropped 6; count of bases not matched to a gene: 8. Germline V gene sequence: CDR1 SGHAT, CDR2 FQDESV (reference sequence). A history of autoimmune disease or systemic immunosuppression excluded patients. This chain joins TRBV11-1 and TRBJ2-3; TRBD1 matches 7 bases. This receptor was identified in an adult with an advanced solid tumor such as melanoma, head and neck, liver or kidney cancer. Source: CD4+ or CD8+ T cells sorted from blood, taken in a trial of the OX40 agonist ivuxolimab. The chain's CDR3 is CASSLRGGRWDTQYF. The CDR3 DNA reads TGTGCCAGCAGCTTAAGAGGGGGCCGCTGGGATACGCAGTATTTT.